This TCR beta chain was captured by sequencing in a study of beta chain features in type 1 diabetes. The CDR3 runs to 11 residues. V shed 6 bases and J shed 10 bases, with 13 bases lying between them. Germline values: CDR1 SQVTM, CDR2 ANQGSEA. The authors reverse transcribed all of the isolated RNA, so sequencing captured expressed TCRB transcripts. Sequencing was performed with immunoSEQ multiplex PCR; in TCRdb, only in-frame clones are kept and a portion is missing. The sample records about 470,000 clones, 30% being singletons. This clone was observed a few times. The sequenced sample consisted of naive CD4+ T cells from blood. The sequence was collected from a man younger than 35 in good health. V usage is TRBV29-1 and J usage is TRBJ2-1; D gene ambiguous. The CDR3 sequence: CSVGASTEQFF. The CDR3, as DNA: TGCAGCGTCGGAGCTAGTACAGAGCAGTTCTTC.